This T cell receptor beta chain derives from a study of T cell changes during pregnancy in multiple sclerosis. Generated by immunoSEQ multiplex PCR, the TCRdb table keeps only in-frame clones and is missing some. The table shows about 39,000 clones, with approximately 90% occurring only once. This CDR3 spans 15 amino acids. The V segment lost 0 bases and the J segment 1 base; nucleotides outside the gene matches: 3. Material: CD4+ T cells from peripheral blood mononuclear cells, obtained in the first trimester of pregnancy. The TCR was taken from a female donor in good health, enrolled as a control in a pregnancy study. The rearrangement uses TRBV5-7 and TRBJ1-1, with 7 positions matching TRBD1. Being an ORF, TRBV5-7 has a function that is uncertain. CDR3 nucleotides: TGTGCCAGCAGCTTGGTTACAGGGGAGAACACTGAAGCTTTCTTT. It codes for CASSLVTGENTEAFF.